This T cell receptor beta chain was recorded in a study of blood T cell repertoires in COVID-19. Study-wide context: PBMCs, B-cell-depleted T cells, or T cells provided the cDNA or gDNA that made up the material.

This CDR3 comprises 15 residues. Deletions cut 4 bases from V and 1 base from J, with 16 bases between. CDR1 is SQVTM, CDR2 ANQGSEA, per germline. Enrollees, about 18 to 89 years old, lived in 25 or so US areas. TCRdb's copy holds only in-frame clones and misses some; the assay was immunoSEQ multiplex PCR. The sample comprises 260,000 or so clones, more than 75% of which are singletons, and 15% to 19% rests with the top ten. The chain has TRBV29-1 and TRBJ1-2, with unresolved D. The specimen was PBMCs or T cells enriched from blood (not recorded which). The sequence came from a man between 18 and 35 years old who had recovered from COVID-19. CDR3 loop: CSVGAGAGYNYGYTF. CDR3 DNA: TGCAGCGTTGGGGCAGGAGCGGGGTATAACTATGGCTACACCTTC.